This note documents a single T cell receptor beta chain sequence. The identical CDR3 is also encoded by other nucleotide sequences in the sample. The CDR3 length is 13 residues. The V and J ends lost 3 bases and 5 bases respectively, with 10 bases between them. In the source study's methods: Estimation of nucleated cell counts relied on the amplification of reference gene primers. TCRdb keeps only in-frame clones here, not all; method: immunoSEQ multiplex PCR. V and J calls and clone size come straight from that table; D and trimming were deduced from the DNA. The sample includes roughly 230,000 clones, approximately 80% of them seen just once. Adults between roughly 18 and 95 years of age took part from about two dozen US areas. The sample is drawn from a study of blood T cell repertoires in COVID-19.

The rearrangement links TRBV12-3 or TRBV12-4 to TRBJ2-5, with a tentative D call TRBD2 (5 bases). Sequencing was performed on PBMCs or T cells enriched from blood (not recorded which). This TCR came from an older woman who had recovered from COVID-19. The CDR3 sequence is CASSLRGKETQYF. The CDR3 nucleotides read TGTGCCAGCAGTTTGCGAGGGAAGGAGACCCAGTACTTC.